A single sample gave rise to the 15 T cell receptor beta chains below, sequenced in a study of T-cell reconstitution after alpha-beta-depleted transplantation in children. Unique molecular identifiers were built into the TCRbeta library. TCRdb re-derived calls from the PCR reads in MiXCR, one entry per CDR3 protein. The sample comprises about 540,000 distinct CDR3 sequences, 15% to 20% of which are singletons, and 3% to 3.5% rests with the top ten. Source: PBMCs from the stem cell graft donor, taken from the stem cell graft. These receptors all come from a human donor who donated a stem cell graft to a child with acute lymphoblastic leukemia.

V gene TRBV5-1 combines with J gene TRBJ2-2; a weak D match, TRBD2 (5 bases). The CDR3 loop spans 16 amino acids. Trimming removed 1 base from V and 3 bases from J, with 13 bases in between. CDR1 SGHRS and CDR2 YFSETQ come from the germline V gene. CDR3 bases: TGCGCCAGCAGCTTGTTGCCGGACTCATACACCGGGGAGCTGTTTTTT. It codes for CASSLLPDSYTGELFF.

The J gene is TRBJ2-7, the V gene TRBV5-1, with unresolved D. Germline V gene sequence: CDR1 SGHRS, CDR2 YFSETQ. The CDR3 covers 13 residues. The ends were cut back, 2 bases at V and 5 bases at J, with 11 bases in the middle. The CDR3 is CASSLSPQNEQYF. The CDR3 bases are TGCGCCAGCAGCTTAAGCCCACAGAACGAGCAGTACTTC.

This chain joins TRBV7-6 and TRBJ2-2; the D is unclear. Trimming removed 6 bases from V and 3 bases from J, with 17 bases in between. The CDR3 sequence is 16 residues long. Germline CDR1 is SGHVS and CDR2 is FNYEAQ. The CDR3 DNA is TGTGCCAGCAGACCGTTATCGGCGGCCTACACCGGGGAGCTGTTTTTT. It yields the protein CASRPLSAAYTGELFF.

The chain joins TRBV20-1 to TRBJ2-3; D might be TRBD1 or TRBD2, each matching 5 bases. This CDR3 region has 12 residues. The V end lost 4 bases, the J end lost 6 bases, and 11 bases lay between the germline ends. CDR1 DFQATT and CDR2 SNEGSKA come from the germline V gene (reference sequence). The CDR3 loop reads CSAILGEDTQYF. The CDR3 coding sequence is TGCAGTGCTATCCTAGGGGAGGATACGCAGTATTTT.

About this clonotype itself: A read error may produce the germline difference seen at one junction end. The chain has TRBV5-6 and TRBJ2-1; 7 nucleotides line up with TRBD1. The CDR3 runs 15 residues. Germline-derived CDR1 and CDR2 are SGHDT and YYEEEE. The CDR3 sequence: CSSSPRQGIFNEQFF. The CDR3 region has the DNA TGTTCCAGCAGTCCCCGACAGGGCATATTCAATGAGCAGTTCTTC.

In nucleotides, the CDR3 is TGCGCCAGCGGGGAGACTACTTTGGCTGAAGCTTTCTTT. Translation gives CASGETTLAEAFF. The chain recombines TRBV5-1 with TRBJ1-1; no firm D call. Trimming removed 7 bases from V and 6 bases from J, with 16 bases in between. Germline V CDR1 and CDR2: SGHRS, YFSETQ. This CDR3 contains 13 residues.

The V call is TRBV10-3, the J call TRBJ1-5, with 7 bases lining up with TRBD1. Germline V lookup: CDR1 ENHRY, CDR2 SYGVKD. There are 15 residues in the CDR3. Trimming cost V 8 bases and J 3 bases; bases outside gene matches: 10. In DNA form, the CDR3 reads TGTGCCATCCGCCCAGGGGGGAGTGACAATCAGCCCCAGCATTTT. It yields the protein CAIRPGGSDNQPQHF.

Ten or more counts support this clonotype. The chain joins TRBV5-6 to TRBJ2-1, with 8 bases fitting TRBD2. The CDR3 has 19 residues. Germline V CDR1 and CDR2: SGHDT, YYEEEE. With 0 bases clipped from V and 2 bases from J, the junction kept 13 bases outside the gene matches. The chain's CDR3 is CASSLEGMGSGMAYNEQFF. CDR3 bases: TGTGCCAGCAGCTTGGAGGGGATGGGTAGCGGGATGGCCTACAATGAGCAGTTCTTC.

In its sample, this clonotype was seen a few times. The J gene is TRBJ2-2, the V gene TRBV19; D call uncertain. The CDR3 covers 17 residues. Germline loops: CDR1 LNHDA, CDR2 SQIVND (reference sequence). Trimming removed 5 bases at V and 0 bases at J, with 16 bases between. The CDR3: CASSPRGRPTNTGELFF. CDR3 nucleotide sequence: TGTGCCAGTAGTCCTCGAGGCAGACCAACGAACACCGGGGAGCTGTTTTTT. The full variable domain, rest sourced from reference TRBV19 and TRBJ2-2, is DGGITQSPKYLFRKEGQNVTLSCEQNLNHDAMYWYRQDPGQGLRLIYYSQIVNDFQKGDIAEGYSVSREKKESFPLTVTSAQKNPTAFYLCASSPRGRPTNTGELFFGEGSRLTVL.

The chain uses TRBV7-3 and TRBJ2-2; 10 bases match TRBD1. The V gene end was trimmed by 5 bases and the J gene end by 4 bases; junction bases not matched to a gene: 7. The germline CDR1 and CDR2 sequences are SGHTA and FQGTGA. The length of the CDR3 is 16 residues. The CDR3 bases are TGTGCCAGCAGCCTGCGACAGGGGGCAAGCACCGGGGAGCTGTTTTTT. Residues: CASSLRQGASTGELFF.

The chain carries TRBV12-3 or TRBV12-4 and TRBJ1-2; D may be TRBD1 (6 bases). The CDR3 extends over 17 amino acids. Trimming cost V 2 bases and J 4 bases, with 20 bases left between them. Written as DNA, the CDR3 is TGTGCCAGCAGTTTAATGGGGGGACACCTACCCCGCTATGGCTACACCTTC. It translates to CASSLMGGHLPRYGYTF.

The rearrangement uses TRBV2 and TRBJ2-5; 10 bases agree with TRBD1. Germline V gene lookup returns CDR1 SNHLY and CDR2 FYNNEI. V gave up 5 bases and J gave up 5 bases; unmatched junction bases: 5. The CDR3 runs to 14 residues. As DNA, the CDR3 is TGTGCCAGCAGTCGGGACAGGGGTTTGGAGACCCAGTACTTC. The encoded protein is CASSRDRGLETQYF.

V usage is TRBV7-9 and J usage is TRBJ1-2; TRBD1 matches at 10 bases. The CDR3 contains 15 residues. CDR1 and CDR2 (germline): SEHNR, FQNEAQ (reference sequence). J was trimmed by 6 bases and V by 1 base; bases with no gene match: 5. Here the CDR3 reads CASSLGQGAADGYTF. The DNA of the CDR3 is TGTGCCAGCAGCTTAGGACAGGGGGCGGCCGATGGCTACACCTTC.

The chain recombines TRBV5-4 with TRBJ2-7, with unresolved D. The CDR3 totals 14 residues. Germline V gives CDR1 SGHNT, CDR2 YYREEE (reference sequence). Deletions cut 6 bases from V and 0 bases from J, with 13 bases between. The CDR3 nucleotides read TGTGCCAGCATCGAGGTCCCCAGCTCCTACGAGCAGTACTTC. This gives the protein CASIEVPSSYEQYF.

This clonotype has just a few counts. This chain joins TRBV7-9 and TRBJ1-1, with D unresolved. Germline values: CDR1 SEHNR, CDR2 FQNEAQ (reference sequence). This CDR3 has 12 residues. V dropped 4 bases and J dropped 6 bases, with 9 bases sitting between them. CDR3 nucleotides: TGTGCCAGCAGCTCAATGGATTCTGAAGCTTTCTTT. The encoded protein is CASSSMDSEAFF.